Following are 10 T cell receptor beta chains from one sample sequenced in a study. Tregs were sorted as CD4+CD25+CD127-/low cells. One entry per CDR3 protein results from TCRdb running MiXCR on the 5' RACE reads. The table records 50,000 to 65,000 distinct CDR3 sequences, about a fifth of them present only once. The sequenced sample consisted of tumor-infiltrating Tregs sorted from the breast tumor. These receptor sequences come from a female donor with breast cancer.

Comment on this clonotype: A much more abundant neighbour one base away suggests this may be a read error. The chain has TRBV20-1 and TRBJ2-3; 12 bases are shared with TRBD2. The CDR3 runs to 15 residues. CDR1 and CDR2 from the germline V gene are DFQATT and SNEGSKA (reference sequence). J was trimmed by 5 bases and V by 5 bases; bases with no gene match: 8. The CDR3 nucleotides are TGCAGTGCTGGACTAGCGGGAAGAGACAAAGATACGCAGTATTTT. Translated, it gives CSAGLAGRDKDTQYF.

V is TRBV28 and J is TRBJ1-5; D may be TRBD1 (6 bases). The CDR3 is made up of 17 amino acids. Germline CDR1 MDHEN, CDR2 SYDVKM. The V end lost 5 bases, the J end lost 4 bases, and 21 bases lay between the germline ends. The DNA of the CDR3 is TGTGCCAGCAGTCTGTCCCATACCGACAGGAAAAATCAGCCCCAGCATTTT. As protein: CASSLSHTDRKNQPQHF.

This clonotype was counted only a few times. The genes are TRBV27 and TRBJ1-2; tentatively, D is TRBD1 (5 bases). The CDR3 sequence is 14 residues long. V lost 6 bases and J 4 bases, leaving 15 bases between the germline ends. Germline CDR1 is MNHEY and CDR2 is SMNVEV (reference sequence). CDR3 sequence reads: CASSRDGTLYGYTF. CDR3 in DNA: TGTGCCAGCAGCAGGGACGGGACCCTCTATGGCTACACCTTC.

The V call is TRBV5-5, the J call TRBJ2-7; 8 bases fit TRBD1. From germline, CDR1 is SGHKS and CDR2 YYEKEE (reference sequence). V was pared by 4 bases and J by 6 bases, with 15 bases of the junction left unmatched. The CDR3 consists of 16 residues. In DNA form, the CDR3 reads TGTGCCAGCAGCGCCACCGGGACAGGCCTCTCCGGCGAGCAGTACTTC. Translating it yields CASSATGTGLSGEQYF.

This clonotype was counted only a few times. As DNA, the CDR3 is TGCGCCAGCAGCTTGCAGTCCCTTAATGAAAAACTGTTTTTT. This encodes CASSLQSLNEKLFF. V gene TRBV5-1 combines with J gene TRBJ1-4, with D hard to call. Per germline, CDR1 SGHRS and CDR2 YFSETQ. This CDR3 has 14 residues. The ends were cut back, 1 base at V and 4 bases at J, with 8 bases in the middle.

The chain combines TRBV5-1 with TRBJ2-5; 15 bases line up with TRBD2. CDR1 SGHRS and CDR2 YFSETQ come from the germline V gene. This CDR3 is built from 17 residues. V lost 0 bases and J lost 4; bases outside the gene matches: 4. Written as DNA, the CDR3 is TGCGCCAGCAGCTTGGGAGGACTAGCGGGAGGGTCAGAGACCCAGTACTTC. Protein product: CASSLGGLAGGSETQYF.

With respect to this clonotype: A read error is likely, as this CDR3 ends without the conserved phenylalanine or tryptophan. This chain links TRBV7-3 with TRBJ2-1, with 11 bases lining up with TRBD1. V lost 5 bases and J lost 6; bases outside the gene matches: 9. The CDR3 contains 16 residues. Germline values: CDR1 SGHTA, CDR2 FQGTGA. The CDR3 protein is CASSPVEGQGGNEQFS. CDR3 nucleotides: TGTGCCAGCAGCCCGGTGGAGGGACAGGGGGGCAATGAGCAGTTCTCC.

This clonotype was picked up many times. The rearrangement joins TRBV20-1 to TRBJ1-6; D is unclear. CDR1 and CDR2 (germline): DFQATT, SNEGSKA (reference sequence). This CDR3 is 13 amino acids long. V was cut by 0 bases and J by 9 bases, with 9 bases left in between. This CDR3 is CSARDRRSSPLHF. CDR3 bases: TGCAGTGCTAGAGATCGGCGCAGTTCACCCCTCCACTTT.

The CDR3 protein is CASSTTSGRGEQFF. The CDR3 nucleotides are TGTGCCAGTAGCACGACTAGCGGGAGGGGTGAGCAGTTCTTC. This rearrangement joins TRBV19 to TRBJ2-1, with 14 bases aligning to TRBD2. Germline CDR1 and CDR2: LNHDA and SQIVND (reference sequence). The CDR3 extends over 14 amino acids. J gave up 9 bases and V 6 bases, and 4 bases lay outside the gene matches.

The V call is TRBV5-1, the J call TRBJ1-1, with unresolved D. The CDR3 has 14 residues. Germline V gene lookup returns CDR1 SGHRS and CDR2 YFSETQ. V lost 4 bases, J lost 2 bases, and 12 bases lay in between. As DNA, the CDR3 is TGCGCCAGCAGCCGGAACCAGAGTAACACTGAAGCTTTCTTT. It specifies CASSRNQSNTEAFF.